The 32 T cell receptor beta chains reported below all come from one sample, sequenced in a study of tumor and adjacent non-tumor tissue in lung cancer. Three rounds of nested PCR, following a modified ARM-PCR protocol, produced the TCRbeta library. TCRdb reprocessed the multiplex PCR reads with MiXCR, giving one entry per CDR3 protein. The data contain some 99,000 distinct CDR3 sequences, about 64% of them singletons. The template was RNA from unsorted bulk tissue. Distant lung tissue was collected more than 3 cm away from the tumor edge. The sequenced material came from distant non-tumor lung tissue. These receptors all come from a man aged 55 to 69 with non-small cell lung cancer.

The chain couples TRBV20-1 to TRBJ1-1; D unclear. Trimming cost V 0 bases and J 6 bases, with 11 bases left between them. This CDR3 has 13 amino acids. CDR1 and CDR2 from the germline V gene are DFQATT and SNEGSKA (reference sequence). CDR3 DNA sequence: TGCAGTGCTAGAGAAGGATCGACCTCTGAAGCTTTCTTT. It translates to CSAREGSTSEAFF.

A remark on this clonotype: A read error may account for a junction end that differs from germline. The rearrangement joins TRBV10-2 to TRBJ2-3; D might be TRBD1 or TRBD2, each matching 5 bases. Looked up from germline, CDR1 is WSHSY and CDR2 is SAAADI. The CDR3 length is 15 residues. For the CDR3, the DNA is TGCGCCAGCAGTGGACAGCTCTCTAGCACAGATACGCAATATTTT. Protein: CASSGQLSSTDTQYF.

This clonotype was recorded many times. This rearrangement joins TRBV4-1 to TRBJ2-6, with D possibly being TRBD2 (6 bases). Germline CDR1 MGHRA, CDR2 YSYEKL. The CDR3 consists of 19 residues. Deletions cut 1 base from V and 0 bases from J, with 16 bases between. The CDR3 reads CASSQGGGLISSGANVLTF. Written as DNA, the CDR3 is TGCGCCAGCAGCCAAGGTGGGGGACTGATAAGCTCTGGGGCCAACGTCCTGACTTTC.

This clonotype came up a few times. Likely a read error: the CDR3 ends without its conserved phenylalanine or tryptophan. V usage is TRBV6-2 or TRBV6-3 and J usage is TRBJ1-6, with unresolved D. The V end was cut by 7 bases, the J end by 9 bases, with 19 bases between. This CDR3 comprises 15 residues. Germline V lookup: CDR1 MNHEY, CDR2 SVGEGT. The CDR3 protein is CASTLCDQDVSPLHS. The CDR3 nucleotides read TGTGCCAGCACCCTGTGCGACCAAGATGTTTCACCCCTCCACTCT.

This clonotype was counted only a few times. This clone may be a read error of a much larger clone one base away. CDR3: CASSLRLLGNQPQHF. In DNA, the CDR3 is TGTGCCAGCAGTTTAAGGCTTCTGGGCAATCAGCCCCAGCATTTT. This chain uses TRBV12-3 or TRBV12-4 with TRBJ1-5; no firm D call. V was pared by 2 bases and J by 2 bases, with 10 bases between. This CDR3 region has 15 residues.

In the case of this clonotype: A much larger clone is a single base away; this may be a read error. The chain joins TRBV7-8 to TRBJ2-1; 8 bases line up with TRBD2. CDR1 and CDR2 (germline): SGHVS, FQNEAQ. The CDR3 consists of 14 residues. CDR3 sequence reads: CASTLGLAGNEQFF. The CDR3 DNA sequence: TGTGCCAGCACCTTAGGGCTAGCGGGCAATGAGCAGTTCTTC.

This clonotype was detected a few times. A clone one base away is much larger, so this may be a read error. The V call is TRBV6-1, the J call TRBJ2-2; D might be TRBD2 (5 bases). Germline V gene lookup returns CDR1 MNHNS and CDR2 SASEGT. This CDR3 is built from 14 residues. In nucleotides, the CDR3 is TGTGCCAACTCCGCCGAGGTTTCCACCGGGGAGCTGCTTTTT. It specifies CANSAEVSTGELLF.

Ten or more counts support this clonotype. The chain employs TRBV12-3 or TRBV12-4 and TRBJ1-1, with D maybe TRBD1 (6 bases). The length of the CDR3 is 14 residues. The V end lost 6 bases, the J end lost 1 base, and 12 bases lay between the germline ends. The CDR3 loop reads CASSVGASNTEAFF. The DNA for the CDR3 is TGTGCCAGCAGCGTGGGGGCTTCGAACACTGAAGCTTTCTTT.

This clonotype appeared a single time. The gene calls are TRBV29-1 and TRBJ2-3; 7 bases are a match to TRBD1. Germline V gene data show CDR1 as SQVTM and CDR2 as ANQGSEA. The junction had 20 bases not matched to a gene; V was cut back by 3 bases and J by 5 bases. The CDR3 contains 18 residues. CDR3 region: CSVDIGMRGRVGIDTQYF. CDR3 DNA sequence: TGCAGCGTTGATATAGGGATGAGGGGGCGGGTAGGAATAGATACGCAGTATTTT.

V gene TRBV11-2 combines with J gene TRBJ2-2; D might be TRBD1 or TRBD2, each matching 5 bases. Per germline, CDR1 SGHAT and CDR2 FQNNGV. The CDR3 sequence is 15 residues long. The V and J ends lost 6 bases and 0 bases respectively, with 11 bases between them. The DNA of the CDR3 is TGTGCCAGCAGTCCCGGGACGGCGAACACCGGGGAGCTGTTTTTT. This sequence encodes CASSPGTANTGELFF.

This clonotype was seen once. The conserved closing phenylalanine or tryptophan is absent in this CDR3, likely reflecting a read error. The chain carries TRBV4-3 and TRBJ2-5; TRBD2 might be the D (6 bases). The CDR3 runs 14 residues. Germline assignment: CDR1 LGHNA and CDR2 YSLEER. The CDR3 DNA is TGCGCCAGCAGCCCCCGGGGGATAGGGGAGACACAGTACTAC. This translates into CASSPRGIGETQYY.

This chain connects TRBV7-8 to TRBJ2-1; D is uncertain. Germline CDR1 SGHVS, CDR2 FQNEAQ. The V and J ends lost 5 bases and 0 bases respectively, with 14 bases between them. The CDR3 runs to 16 residues. In nucleotides, the CDR3 is TGTGCCAGCAGCACATCGGGCCAGTACTCCTACAATGAGCAGTTCTTC. This encodes CASSTSGQYSYNEQFF.

Of note for this clonotype: Mismatch with germline at one junction end may stem from a read error. V usage is TRBV6-2 or TRBV6-3 and J usage is TRBJ2-2; D uncertain. Germline CDR1 reads MNHEY; CDR2 reads SVGEGT. The CDR3 is 13 amino acids. The CDR3 loop is CDSSYPGTGELFF. CDR3 bases: TGTGACAGCAGTTACCCAGGTACCGGGGAGCTGTTTTTT.

This CDR3 reads CASSWTGGYEQYF. CDR3 nucleotide sequence: TGTGCCAGCAGTTGGACAGGCGGTTACGAGCAGTACTTC. V usage is TRBV28 and J usage is TRBJ2-7; 7 bases fit TRBD1. V trimming: 4 bases; J trimming: 4 bases; junction bases outside the gene matches: 4. CDR1 is MDHEN and CDR2 is SYDVKM in the germline V gene. The CDR3 consists of 13 residues.

In the case of this clonotype: A much larger clone lies a single base off, so this may be a read error. The CDR3 DNA follows: TGTGCCAGCAGTTACGGGATAGTGAATTCACCCCTCCACTTT. It translates to CASSYGIVNSPLHF. V and J are TRBV6-5 and TRBJ1-6, with D unresolved. Germline V gene data show CDR1 as MNHEY and CDR2 as SVGAGI. Trimming took off 2 bases at V and 7 bases at J, with 9 bases between the two ends. The CDR3 loop spans 14 amino acids.

As regards this clonotype: One junction end does not reproduce the germline sequence, and a read error may be involved. The chain recombines TRBV12-5 with TRBJ2-1; D unclear. CDR1 and CDR2 (germline): LGHNT, FRNRAP. The CDR3 has 16 amino acids. CDR3: CASGLRHGFSYNEEFF. The CDR3, as DNA: TGTGCTAGTGGACTCCGACATGGATTTTCCTATAATGAGGAGTTCTTC. The variable domain in full, with the rest retrieved from reference TRBV12-5 and TRBJ2-1, is DARVTQTPRHKVTEMGQEVTMRCQPILGHNTVFWYRQTMMQGLELLAYFRNRAPLDDSGMPKDRFSAEMPDATLATLKIQPSEPRDSAVYFCASGLRHGFSYNEEFFGPGTRLTVL.

The gene calls are TRBV28 and TRBJ1-3; TRBD1 might be the D (6 bases). Germline-derived CDR1 and CDR2 are MDHEN and SYDVKM. The CDR3 contains 15 residues. Trimming pared 6 bases from V and 4 bases from J, leaving 16 bases between. CDR3 sequence: CASSPLPGAGNTIYF. The CDR3 nucleotides read TGTGCCAGCAGCCCGCTCCCAGGGGCAGGAAACACCATATATTTT. Using reference TRBV28 and TRBJ1-3 for the parts outside the CDR3, the full variable domain is DVKVTQSSRYLVKRTGEKVFLECVQDMDHENMFWYRQDPGLGLRLIYFSYDVKMKEKGDIPEGYSVSREKKERFSLILESASTNQTSMYLCASSPLPGAGNTIYFGEGSWLTVV.

The chain combines TRBV11-1 with TRBJ2-5; 8 bases align to TRBD1. Germline V lookup: CDR1 SGHAT, CDR2 FQDESV (reference sequence). The CDR3 covers 14 residues. The CDR3 nucleotides are TGTGCAGGCAGCTCCGGACAGGGCCACGAGACCCAGTACTTC. Translated, it gives CAGSSGQGHETQYF.

Notes on this clonotype: An end of the junction does not agree with germline; a read error may underlie this. The chain combines TRBV29-1 with TRBJ2-1; 12 bases line up with TRBD2. The germline gives CDR1 SQVTM, CDR2 ANQGSEA. The CDR3 totals 17 residues. CDR3 nucleotides: TGCAGCGTTGACGGCCTAGCGGGGGGGAAAGTTGTCAATGAGCAGTTCTTT. Protein product: CSVDGLAGGKVVNEQFF.

This chain connects TRBV6-2 or TRBV6-3 to TRBJ2-1; D is perhaps TRBD1 or TRBD2 (5 bases each). The CDR3 consists of 14 residues. V lost 0 bases and J lost 15, with 18 bases in between. Germline CDR1 reads MNHEY; CDR2 reads SVGEGT. The CDR3 DNA sequence: TGTGCCAGCAGTTACTCGGCAGGGAGCAATGGGCGGTTCTTC. It is translated as CASSYSAGSNGRFF.

Here the CDR3 DNA reads TGTGTCAACAGCTTAACGACATGGGAATCGAATGAGCAGTTCTTC. Amino acid sequence: CVNSLTTWESNEQFF. This chain links TRBV11-2 with TRBJ2-1, with D hard to call. Germline-derived CDR1 and CDR2 are SGHAT and FQNNGV. The CDR3 is made up of 15 amino acids.

The table lists this clonotype with a count of one. One end of the junction does not line up with germline, which may come from a read error. The chain carries TRBV4-1 and TRBJ2-1; 7 nucleotides line up with TRBD2. Per the germline V gene, CDR1 is MGHRA and CDR2 is YSYEKL. CDR3 length equals 15 residues. The CDR3 DNA reads TGTGCCAGCAGCCCACTCCCTAACGGGGGGTATGAGCAGTCCTTC. It encodes CASSPLPNGGYEQSF.

In this sample, this clonotype turned up many times. This chain joins TRBV4-1 and TRBJ2-2; tentative D call: TRBD1 (6 bases). The V gene's germline CDR1 is MGHRA and CDR2 YSYEKL. Trimming left V 2 bases short and J 1 base short, with 8 bases between. The CDR3 covers 15 residues. CDR3: CASSQTGQNTGELFF. The CDR3 DNA sequence: TGCGCCAGCAGCCAAACGGGACAGAACACCGGGGAGCTGTTTTTT.

V and J are TRBV6-1 and TRBJ2-7, with D possibly being TRBD1 or TRBD2 (5 bases each). CDR3 size: 15 residues. With 0 bases removed from V and 0 bases from J, the gap between germline ends came to 9 bases. Germline CDR1 and CDR2: MNHNS and SASEGT. CDR3 in DNA: TGTGCCAGCAGTGAAGCGGGGGATAGCTCCTACGAGCAGTACTTC. Its protein product is CASSEAGDSSYEQYF.

The V call is TRBV19, the J call TRBJ2-1; 12 nucleotides line up with TRBD2. CDR3 length: 18 residues. V lost 4 bases, J lost 0 bases, and 7 bases stayed unmatched. Germline V gene sequence: CDR1 LNHDA, CDR2 SQIVND (reference sequence). The CDR3 coding sequence is TGTGCCAGTAGTACAACCATGACTAGCGGGAGCTCCTACAATGAGCAGTTCTTC. This sequence encodes CASSTTMTSGSSYNEQFF.

The V gene is TRBV11-3, the J gene TRBJ1-1, with D unresolved. Germline assignment: CDR1 SGHNT and CDR2 YENEEA. The CDR3 consists of 11 residues. Deletions cut 5 bases from V and 4 bases from J, with 5 bases between. The CDR3 spells CASSLSTEAFF. CDR3 sequence (DNA): TGTGCCAGCAGCCTTAGCACTGAAGCTTTCTTT.

In regard to this clonotype: A read error may be the cause here, since a much bigger clone is one base away. The chain has TRBV25-1 and TRBJ2-7; TRBD1 aligns across 9 bases. The V gene end was trimmed by 3 bases and the J gene end by 7 bases; junction bases not matched to a gene: 4. This CDR3 is 13 amino acids long. CDR1 and CDR2 from the germline V gene are MGHDK and SYGVNS. The CDR3 DNA reads as TGTGCCAGCAGTGAGGACAGGGGTAAAGAGCAGTACTTC. Translating gives CASSEDRGKEQYF.

Details on this clonotype: Sequence at one end of the junction differs from germline and may be a read error. The chain has TRBV5-4 and TRBJ2-3, with 7 bases that match TRBD2. Looked up from germline, CDR1 is SGHNT and CDR2 is YYREEE (reference sequence). This CDR3 is built from 15 residues. The CDR3 region is CAGSSGLDLTDTQYF. CDR3 nucleotide sequence: TGTGCCGGCAGTTCCGGACTAGACCTCACAGATACGCAATATTTT.

This clonotype showed up just once. This may be a read error, as it is one base from a much larger clone. The rearrangement links TRBV5-4 to TRBJ1-2; D possibly corresponds to TRBD1 (6 bases). The CDR3 extends over 17 amino acids. Germline V gives CDR1 SGHNT, CDR2 YYREEE (reference sequence). Here the CDR3 DNA reads TGTGCCAGCAACTTGGGCCCCAAGACAGGTGGTGGGTATGGCTACACCTTC. As protein: CASNLGPKTGGGYGYTF.

This clonotype has more than one count but fewer than ten. Given a much more abundant clone one base away, this may be a read error. The chain uses TRBV12-3 or TRBV12-4 and TRBJ2-7; D uncertain. The CDR3 covers 11 residues. The CDR3 here is CASSLHYKQYF. CDR3 in DNA: TGTGCCAGCAGCCTCCACTACAAGCAGTACTTC.

Regarding this clonotype: An end of the junction differs from the germline gene, which may be a read error. The rearrangement joins TRBV29-1 to TRBJ1-3; the D gene is possibly TRBD1 (6 bases). Germline V gene lookup returns CDR1 SQVTM and CDR2 ANQGSEA. The CDR3 consists of 15 residues. The chain's CDR3 is CSVRAGQHSENTIYF. The CDR3 DNA is TGCAGCGTTAGAGCAGGACAGCACTCTGAAAACACCATATATTTT.

This clonotype has a handful of counts. This rearrangement joins TRBV5-1 to TRBJ1-2; D may be TRBD1 (5 bases). This CDR3 has 15 amino acids. V was shortened by 2 bases and J by 2 bases, with 13 bases between the two germline ends. Germline CDR1 reads SGHRS; CDR2 reads YFSETQ. The CDR3 region has the DNA TGCGCCAGCAGCTTCGGTCATGACAGAAACTATGGCTACACCTTC. Protein sequence: CASSFGHDRNYGYTF.